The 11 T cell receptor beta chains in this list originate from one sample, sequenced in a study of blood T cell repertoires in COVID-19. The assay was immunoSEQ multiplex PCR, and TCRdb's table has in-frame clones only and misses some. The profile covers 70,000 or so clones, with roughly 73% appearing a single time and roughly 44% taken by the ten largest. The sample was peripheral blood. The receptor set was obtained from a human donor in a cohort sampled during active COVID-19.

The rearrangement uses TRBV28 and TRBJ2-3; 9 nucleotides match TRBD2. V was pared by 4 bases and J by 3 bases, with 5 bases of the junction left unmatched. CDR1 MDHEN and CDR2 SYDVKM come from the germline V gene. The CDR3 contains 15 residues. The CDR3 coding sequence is TGTGCCAGCAGTTCTCCGGGACTAGCAACAGATACGCAGTATTTT. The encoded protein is CASSSPGLATDTQYF.

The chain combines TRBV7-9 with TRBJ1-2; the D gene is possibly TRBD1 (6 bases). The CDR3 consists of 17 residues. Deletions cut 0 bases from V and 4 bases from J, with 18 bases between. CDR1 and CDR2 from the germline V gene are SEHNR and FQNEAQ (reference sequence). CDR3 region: CASSLAGDTGRSYGYTF. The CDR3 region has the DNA TGTGCCAGCAGCTTAGCGGGGGACACCGGACGGAGCTATGGCTACACCTTC.

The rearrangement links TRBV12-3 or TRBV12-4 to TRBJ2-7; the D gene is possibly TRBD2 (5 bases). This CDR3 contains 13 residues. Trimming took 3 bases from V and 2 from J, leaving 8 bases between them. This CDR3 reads CASSFGGTYEQYF. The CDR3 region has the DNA TGTGCCAGCAGTTTTGGAGGTACCTACGAGCAGTACTTC.

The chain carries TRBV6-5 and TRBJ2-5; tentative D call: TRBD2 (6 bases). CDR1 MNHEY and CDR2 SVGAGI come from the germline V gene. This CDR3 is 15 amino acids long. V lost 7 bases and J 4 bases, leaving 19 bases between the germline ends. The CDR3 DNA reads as TGTGCCAGCACTAGATGGTGGAGGGGACTAGAGACCCAGTACTTC. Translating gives CASTRWWRGLETQYF.

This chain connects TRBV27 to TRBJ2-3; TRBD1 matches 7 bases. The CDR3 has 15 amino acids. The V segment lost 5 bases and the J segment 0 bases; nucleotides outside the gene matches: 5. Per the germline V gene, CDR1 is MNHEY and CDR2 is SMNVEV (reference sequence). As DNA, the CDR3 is TGTGCCAGCAGTACTAGACAGGGAAGCACAGATACGCAGTATTTT. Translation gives CASSTRQGSTDTQYF.

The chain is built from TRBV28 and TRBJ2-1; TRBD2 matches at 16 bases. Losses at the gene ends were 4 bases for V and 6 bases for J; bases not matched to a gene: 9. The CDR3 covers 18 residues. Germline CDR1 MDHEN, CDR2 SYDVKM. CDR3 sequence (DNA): TGTGCCAGCAGTTCCCCGGGACTAGCGGGAGGGATTTCCAATGAGCAGTTCTTC. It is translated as CASSSPGLAGGISNEQFF.

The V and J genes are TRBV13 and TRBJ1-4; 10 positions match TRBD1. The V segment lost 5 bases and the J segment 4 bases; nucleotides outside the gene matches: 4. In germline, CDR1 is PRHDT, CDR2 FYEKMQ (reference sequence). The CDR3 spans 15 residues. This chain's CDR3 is CASSPRDRGNEKLFF. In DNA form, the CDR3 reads TGTGCCAGCAGCCCCAGGGACAGGGGTAATGAAAAACTGTTTTTT.

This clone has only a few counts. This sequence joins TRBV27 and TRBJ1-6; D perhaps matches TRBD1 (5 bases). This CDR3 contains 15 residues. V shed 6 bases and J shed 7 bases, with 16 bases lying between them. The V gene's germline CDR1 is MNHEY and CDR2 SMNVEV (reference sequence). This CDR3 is CASRSGTGNNSPLHF. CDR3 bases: TGTGCCAGCAGAAGCGGGACGGGCAACAATTCACCCCTCCACTTT.

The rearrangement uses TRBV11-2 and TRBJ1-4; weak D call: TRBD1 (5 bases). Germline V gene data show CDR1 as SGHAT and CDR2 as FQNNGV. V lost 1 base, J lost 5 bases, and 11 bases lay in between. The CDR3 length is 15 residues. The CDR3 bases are TGTGCCAGCAGCTTAGGGGGGGGATGGAATGAAAAACTGTTTTTT. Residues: CASSLGGGWNEKLFF.

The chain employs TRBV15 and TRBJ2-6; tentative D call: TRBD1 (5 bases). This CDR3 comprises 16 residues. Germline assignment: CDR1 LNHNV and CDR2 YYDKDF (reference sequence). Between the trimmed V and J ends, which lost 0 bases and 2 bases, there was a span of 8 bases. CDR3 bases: TGTGCCACCAGCAGAGATGCCAGGGCTGGGGCCAACGTCCTGACTTTC. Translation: CATSRDARAGANVLTF.

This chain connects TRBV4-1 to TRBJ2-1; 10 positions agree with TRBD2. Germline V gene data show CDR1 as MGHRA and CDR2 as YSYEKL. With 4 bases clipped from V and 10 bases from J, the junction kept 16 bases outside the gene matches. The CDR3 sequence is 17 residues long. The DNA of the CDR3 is TGCGCCAGCAGCCGAGCGACTGGAGCGGGAGGGCCCGGGGAGCAGTTCTTC. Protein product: CASSRATGAGGPGEQFF.